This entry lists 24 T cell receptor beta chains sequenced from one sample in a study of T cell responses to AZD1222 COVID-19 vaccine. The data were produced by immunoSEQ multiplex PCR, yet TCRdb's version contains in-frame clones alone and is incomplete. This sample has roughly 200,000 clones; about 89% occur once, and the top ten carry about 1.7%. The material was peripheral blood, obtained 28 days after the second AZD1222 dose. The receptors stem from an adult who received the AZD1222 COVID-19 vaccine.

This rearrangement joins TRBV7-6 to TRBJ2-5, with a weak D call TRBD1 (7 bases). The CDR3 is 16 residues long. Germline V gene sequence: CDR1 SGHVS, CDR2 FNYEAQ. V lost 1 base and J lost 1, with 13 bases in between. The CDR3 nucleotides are TGTGCCAGCAGCTTAGGACAGGGAGGCGGCCAAGAGACCCAGTACTTC. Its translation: CASSLGQGGGQETQYF.

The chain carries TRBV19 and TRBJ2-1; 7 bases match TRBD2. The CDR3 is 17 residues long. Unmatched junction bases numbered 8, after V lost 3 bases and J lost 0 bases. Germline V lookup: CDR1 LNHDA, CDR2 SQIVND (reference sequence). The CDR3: CASSIAAGAPSYNEQFF. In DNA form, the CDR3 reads TGTGCCAGTAGTATTGCGGCGGGAGCCCCCTCCTACAATGAGCAGTTCTTC.

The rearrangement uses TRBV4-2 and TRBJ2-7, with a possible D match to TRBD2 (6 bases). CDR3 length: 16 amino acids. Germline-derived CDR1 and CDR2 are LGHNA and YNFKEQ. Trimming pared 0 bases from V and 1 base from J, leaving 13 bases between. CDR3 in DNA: TGTGCCAGCAGCCAAGATTATGGGGGGTTATCCTACGAGCAGTACTTC. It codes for CASSQDYGGLSYEQYF.

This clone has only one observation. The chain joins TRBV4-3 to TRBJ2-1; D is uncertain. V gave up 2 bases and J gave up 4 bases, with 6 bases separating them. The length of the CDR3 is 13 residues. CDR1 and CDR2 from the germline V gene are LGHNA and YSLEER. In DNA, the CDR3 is TGCGCCAGCAGCCAAAGACTGTACAATGAGCAGTTCTTC. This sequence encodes CASSQRLYNEQFF.

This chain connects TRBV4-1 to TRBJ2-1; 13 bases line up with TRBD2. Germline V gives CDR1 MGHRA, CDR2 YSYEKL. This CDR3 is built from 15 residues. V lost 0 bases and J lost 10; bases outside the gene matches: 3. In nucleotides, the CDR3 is TGCGCCAGCAGCCAAGAGGGACTAGCGGGGAGCGAGCAGTTCTTC. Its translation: CASSQEGLAGSEQFF.

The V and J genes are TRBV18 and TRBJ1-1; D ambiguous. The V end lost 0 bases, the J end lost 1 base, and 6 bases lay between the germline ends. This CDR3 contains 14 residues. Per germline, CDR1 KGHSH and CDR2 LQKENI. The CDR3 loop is CASSPPVGNTEAFF. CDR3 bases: TGTGCCAGCTCACCACCGGTGGGGAACACTGAAGCTTTCTTT.

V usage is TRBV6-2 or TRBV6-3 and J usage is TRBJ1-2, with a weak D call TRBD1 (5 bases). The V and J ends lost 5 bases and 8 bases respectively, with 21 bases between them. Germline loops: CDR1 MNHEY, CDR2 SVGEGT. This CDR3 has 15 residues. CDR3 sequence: CASSPQTQGFRGYTF. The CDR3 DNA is TGTGCCAGCAGTCCCCAAACTCAGGGCTTCCGGGGCTACACCTTC.

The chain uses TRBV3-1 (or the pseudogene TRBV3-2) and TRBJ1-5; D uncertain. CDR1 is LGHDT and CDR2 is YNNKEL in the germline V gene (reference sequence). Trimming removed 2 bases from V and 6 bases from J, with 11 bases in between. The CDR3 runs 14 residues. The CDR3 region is CASSQNRRAQPQHF. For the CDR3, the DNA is TGTGCCAGCAGCCAAAATCGCAGAGCTCAGCCCCAGCATTTT.

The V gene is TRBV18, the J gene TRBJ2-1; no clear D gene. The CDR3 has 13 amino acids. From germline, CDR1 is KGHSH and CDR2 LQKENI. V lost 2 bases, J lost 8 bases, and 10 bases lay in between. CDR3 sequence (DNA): TGTGCCAGCTCACCATTATCCCGAGATGAGCAGTTCTTC. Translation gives CASSPLSRDEQFF.

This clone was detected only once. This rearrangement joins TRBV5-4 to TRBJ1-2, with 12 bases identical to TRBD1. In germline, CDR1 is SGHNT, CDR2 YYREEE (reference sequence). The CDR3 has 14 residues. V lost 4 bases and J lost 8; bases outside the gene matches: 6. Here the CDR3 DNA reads TGTGCCAGCAGCGGGGGACAGGGGGCGCGCGGCTACACCTTC. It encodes CASSGGQGARGYTF.

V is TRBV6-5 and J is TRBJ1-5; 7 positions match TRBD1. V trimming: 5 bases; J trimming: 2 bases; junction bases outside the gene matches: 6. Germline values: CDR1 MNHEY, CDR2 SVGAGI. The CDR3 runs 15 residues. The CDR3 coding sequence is TGTGCCAGCAGTCCCAGGGGGGCCGGCAATCAGCCCCAGCATTTT. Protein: CASSPRGAGNQPQHF.

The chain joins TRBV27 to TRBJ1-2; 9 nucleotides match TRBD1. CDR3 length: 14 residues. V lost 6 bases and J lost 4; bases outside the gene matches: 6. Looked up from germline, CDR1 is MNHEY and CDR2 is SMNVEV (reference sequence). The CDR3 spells CASRAGTGPYGYTF. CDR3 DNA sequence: TGTGCCAGCAGAGCCGGGACAGGGCCCTATGGCTACACCTTC.

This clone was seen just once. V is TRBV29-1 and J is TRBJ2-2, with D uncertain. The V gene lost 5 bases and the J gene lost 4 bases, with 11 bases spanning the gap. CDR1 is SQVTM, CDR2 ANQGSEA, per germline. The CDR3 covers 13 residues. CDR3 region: CSVSHLFTGELFF. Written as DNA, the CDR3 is TGCAGCGTTTCACATCTGTTCACCGGGGAGCTGTTTTTT.

CDR3 amino acids: CASSLGGQGGKLFF. The CDR3 bases are TGTGCCAGCAGTCTAGGAGGCCAGGGAGGAAAACTGTTTTTT. The chain couples TRBV11-2 to TRBJ1-4; D might be TRBD1 (5 bases). V was pared by 6 bases and J by 10 bases, with 18 bases between. The germline CDR1 and CDR2 sequences are SGHAT and FQNNGV. The CDR3 runs to 14 residues.

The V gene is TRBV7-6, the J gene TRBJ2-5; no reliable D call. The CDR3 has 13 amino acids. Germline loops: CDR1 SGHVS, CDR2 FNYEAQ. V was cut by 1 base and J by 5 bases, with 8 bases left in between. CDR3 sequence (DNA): TGTGCCAGCAGCTTAGGTAGCCTGGAGACCCAGTACTTC. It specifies CASSLGSLETQYF.

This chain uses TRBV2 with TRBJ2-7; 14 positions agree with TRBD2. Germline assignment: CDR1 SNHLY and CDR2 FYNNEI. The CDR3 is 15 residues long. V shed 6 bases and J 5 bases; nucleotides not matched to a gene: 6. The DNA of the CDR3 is TGTGCCAGCAGCGGGACTAGCGGGAGTGGGGACGAGCAGTACTTC. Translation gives CASSGTSGSGDEQYF.

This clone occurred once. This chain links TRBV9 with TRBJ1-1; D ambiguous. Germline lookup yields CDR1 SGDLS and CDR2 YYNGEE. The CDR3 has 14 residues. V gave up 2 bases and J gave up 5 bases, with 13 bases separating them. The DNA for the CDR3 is TGTGCCAGCAGCGTCGAGAGAGTCGGGACTGAAGCTTTCTTT. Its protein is CASSVERVGTEAFF.

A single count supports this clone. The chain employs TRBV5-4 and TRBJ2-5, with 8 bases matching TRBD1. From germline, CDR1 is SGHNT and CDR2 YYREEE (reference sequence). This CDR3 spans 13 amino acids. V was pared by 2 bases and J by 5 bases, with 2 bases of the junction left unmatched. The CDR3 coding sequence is TGTGCCAGCAGCTTCAGGGGGCGGGAGACCCAGTACTTC. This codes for CASSFRGRETQYF.

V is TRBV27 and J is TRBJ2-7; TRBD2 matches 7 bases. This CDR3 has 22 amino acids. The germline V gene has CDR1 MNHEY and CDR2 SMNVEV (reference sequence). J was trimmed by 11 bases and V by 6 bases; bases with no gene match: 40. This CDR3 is CASSPRRVGGTVSKVFGRSEYF. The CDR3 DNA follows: TGTGCCAGCAGCCCCCGACGGGTCGGGGGGACCGTTAGCAAGGTCTTTGGGAGATCGGAGTACTTC.

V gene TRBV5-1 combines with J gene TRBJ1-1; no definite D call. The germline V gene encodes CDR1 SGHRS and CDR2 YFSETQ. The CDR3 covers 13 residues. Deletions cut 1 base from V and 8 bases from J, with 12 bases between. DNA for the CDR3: TGCGCCAGCAGCTTGAACTCAGCTAGCGAAGCTTTCTTT. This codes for CASSLNSASEAFF. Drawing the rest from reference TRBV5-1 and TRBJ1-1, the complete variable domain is KAGVTQTPRYLIKTRGQQVTLSCSPISGHRSVSWYQQTPGQGLQFLFEYFSETQRNKGNFPGRFSGRQFSNSRSEMNVSTLELGDSALYLCASSLNSASEAFFGQGTRLTVV.

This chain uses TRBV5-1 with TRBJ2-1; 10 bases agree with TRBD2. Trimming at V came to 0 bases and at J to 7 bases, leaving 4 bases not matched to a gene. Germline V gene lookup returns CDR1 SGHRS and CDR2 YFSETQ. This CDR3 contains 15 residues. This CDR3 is CASSLGSGGANEQFF. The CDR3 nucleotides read TGCGCCAGCAGCTTGGGGAGCGGGGGGGCGAATGAGCAGTTCTTC. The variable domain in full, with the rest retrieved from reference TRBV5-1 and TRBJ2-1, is KAGVTQTPRYLIKTRGQQVTLSCSPISGHRSVSWYQQTPGQGLQFLFEYFSETQRNKGNFPGRFSGRQFSNSRSEMNVSTLELGDSALYLCASSLGSGGANEQFFGPGTRLTVL.

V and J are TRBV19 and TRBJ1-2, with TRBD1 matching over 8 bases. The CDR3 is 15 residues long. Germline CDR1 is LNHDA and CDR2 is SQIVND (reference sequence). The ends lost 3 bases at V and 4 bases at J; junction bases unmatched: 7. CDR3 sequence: CASSMRDRLSYGYTF. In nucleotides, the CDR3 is TGTGCCAGTAGTATGAGGGACAGGTTATCCTATGGCTACACCTTC.

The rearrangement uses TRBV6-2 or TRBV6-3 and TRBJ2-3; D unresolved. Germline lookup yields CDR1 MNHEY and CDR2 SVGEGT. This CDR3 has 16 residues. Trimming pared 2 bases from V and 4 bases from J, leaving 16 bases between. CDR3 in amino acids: CASSYRAIRGADTQYF. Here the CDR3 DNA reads TGTGCCAGCAGTTACAGGGCCATCCGTGGCGCAGATACGCAGTATTTT.

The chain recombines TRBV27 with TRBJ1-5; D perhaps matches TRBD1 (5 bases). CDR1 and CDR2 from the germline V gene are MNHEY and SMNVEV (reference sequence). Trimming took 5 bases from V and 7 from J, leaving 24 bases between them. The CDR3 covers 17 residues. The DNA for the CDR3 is TGTGCCAGCAGTCCCCAATCCCCTTGGGGGGGAAGCCAGCCCCAGCATTTT. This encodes CASSPQSPWGGSQPQHF.